The entry that follows covers one T cell receptor (beta chain) sequence. Its antigen remains unidentified. The data are from a study of cytomegalovirus exposure and HLA in healthy donors. Broader study findings: The authors confirmed in vitro that three CMV-associated chains were specific for CMV antigens.

The CDR3 extends over 16 amino acids. CDR1 and CDR2 (germline): LNHDA, SQIVND (reference sequence). The V segment lost 1 base and the J segment 0 bases; nucleotides outside the gene matches: 4. Profiled with immunoSEQ multiplex PCR; TCRdb holds only in-frame clones, not every one. The data show about 150,000 clones, 85% to 90% seen once. The V gene is TRBV19, the J gene TRBJ1-1; 8 bases agree with TRBD1. This clonotype was obtained from a woman aged 18-29 years in good health and CMV-seropositive. The sample consisted of PBMCs. The CDR3 loop is CASSIGWGQVNTEAFF. In DNA form, the CDR3 reads TGTGCCAGTAGTATAGGATGGGGACAGGTGAACACTGAAGCTTTCTTT. Filled out from reference TRBV19 and TRBJ1-1, the complete variable domain reads DGGITQSPKYLFRKEGQNVTLSCEQNLNHDAMYWYRQDPGQGLRLIYYSQIVNDFQKGDIAEGYSVSREKKESFPLTVTSAQKNPTAFYLCASSIGWGQVNTEAFFGQGTRLTVV.